This is a list of T cell receptor beta chains from one sample in a study of blood T cell repertoires in COVID-19. TCRdb keeps only in-frame clones here, not all; method: immunoSEQ multiplex PCR. The data show about 86,000 clones, under 85% seen once. Source material: peripheral blood. All receptors come from a man in his 70s with acute or convalescent COVID-19. CDR3s include the opening cysteine and the closing phenylalanine or tryptophan.

V	J	CDR3
TRBV6-1	TRBJ1-1	CASSESQMNTEAFF
TRBV15	TRBJ2-1	CATSSRTSGGGWGNEQFF
TRBV11-2	TRBJ2-3	CASSSSTDTQYF
TRBV10-1	TRBJ1-2	CASSDNRFPPYGYTF
TRBV27	TRBJ2-1	CASSPRDRDNEQFF
TRBV27	TRBJ2-4	CASTPRGARNIQYF
TRBV2	TRBJ2-1	CASSPRGRRHEQFF
TRBV15	TRBJ2-5	CATSDGLAGASQYF
TRBV24-1	TRBJ2-1	CATSLRLAGASSYNEQFF
TRBV4-1	TRBJ1-5	CASSQERFSLNQPQHF
TRBV9	TRBJ1-5	CASSPEDRGFNNQPQHF
TRBV2	TRBJ2-1	CASSAARSTYNEQFF
TRBV5-1	TRBJ1-4	CASSLGQYDEKLFF
TRBV5-1	TRBJ1-2	CASSERTQGALYGYTF
TRBV6-5	TRBJ1-2	CASSLHGTAPEGLTF
TRBV19	TRBJ1-5	CASSGTGVFNQPQHF
TRBV2	TRBJ2-7	CASSEDRGLNEQYF
TRBV10-3	TRBJ1-1	CAISEGQGANSEAFF
TRBV18	TRBJ1-4	CASSRGAGTNEKLFF
TRBV5-1	TRBJ2-1	CASTGYDEQFF